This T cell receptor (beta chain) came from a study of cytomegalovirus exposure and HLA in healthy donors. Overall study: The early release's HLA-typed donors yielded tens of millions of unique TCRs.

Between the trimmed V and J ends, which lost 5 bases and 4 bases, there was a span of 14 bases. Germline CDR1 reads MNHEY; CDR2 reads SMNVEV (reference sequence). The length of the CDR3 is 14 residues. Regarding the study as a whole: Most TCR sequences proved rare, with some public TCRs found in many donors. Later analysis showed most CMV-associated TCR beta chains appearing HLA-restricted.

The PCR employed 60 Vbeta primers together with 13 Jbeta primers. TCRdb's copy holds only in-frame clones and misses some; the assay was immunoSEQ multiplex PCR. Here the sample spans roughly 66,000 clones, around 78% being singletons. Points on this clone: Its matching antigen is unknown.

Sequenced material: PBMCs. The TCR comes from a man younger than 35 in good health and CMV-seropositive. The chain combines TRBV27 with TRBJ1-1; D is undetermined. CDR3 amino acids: CASSREESATEAFF. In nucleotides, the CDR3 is TGTGCCAGCAGTCGTGAGGAAAGTGCCACTGAAGCTTTCTTT.